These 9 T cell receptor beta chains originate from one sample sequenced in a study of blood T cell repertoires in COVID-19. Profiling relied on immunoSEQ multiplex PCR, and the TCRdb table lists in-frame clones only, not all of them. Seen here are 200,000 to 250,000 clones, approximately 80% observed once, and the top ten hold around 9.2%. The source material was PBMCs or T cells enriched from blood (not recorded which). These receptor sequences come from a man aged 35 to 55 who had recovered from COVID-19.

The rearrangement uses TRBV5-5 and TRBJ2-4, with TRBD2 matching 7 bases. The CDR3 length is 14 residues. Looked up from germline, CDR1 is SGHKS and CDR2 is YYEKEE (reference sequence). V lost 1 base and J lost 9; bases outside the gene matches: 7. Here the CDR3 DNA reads TGTGCCAGCAGCTTGCGAGAGGGAGGGGCCATTCAGTACTTC. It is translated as CASSLREGGAIQYF. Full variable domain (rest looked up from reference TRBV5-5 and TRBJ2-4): DAGVTQSPTHLIKTRGQQVTLRCSPISGHKSVSWYQQVLGQGPQFIFQYYEKEERGRGNFPDRFSARQFPNYSSELNVNALLLGDSALYLCASSLREGGAIQYFGAGTRLSVL.

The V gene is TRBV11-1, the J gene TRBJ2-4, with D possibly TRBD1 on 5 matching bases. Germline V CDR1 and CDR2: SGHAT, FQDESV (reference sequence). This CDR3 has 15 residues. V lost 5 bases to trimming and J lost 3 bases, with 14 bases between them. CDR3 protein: CASSQRTSDKNIQYF. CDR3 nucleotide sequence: TGTGCCAGCAGCCAAAGGACATCCGACAAAAACATTCAGTACTTC.

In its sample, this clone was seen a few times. CDR3 bases: TGTGCCAGCAGTTCAACCACACTTGACAGGTACCAGCCCCAGCATTTT. Residues: CASSSTTLDRYQPQHF. This sequence joins TRBV28 and TRBJ1-5, with D perhaps TRBD1 (6 bases). Trimming removed 4 bases at V and 7 bases at J, with 20 bases between. Germline CDR1 reads MDHEN; CDR2 reads SYDVKM. The CDR3 contains 16 residues.

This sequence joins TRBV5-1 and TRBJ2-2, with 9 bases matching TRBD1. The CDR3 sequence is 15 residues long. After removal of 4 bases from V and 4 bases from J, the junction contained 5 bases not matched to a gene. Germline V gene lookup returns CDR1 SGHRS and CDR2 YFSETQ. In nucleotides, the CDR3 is TGCGCCAGCAGCACAGGGGGCGGGAGCACCGGGGAGCTGTTTTTT. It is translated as CASSTGGGSTGELFF.

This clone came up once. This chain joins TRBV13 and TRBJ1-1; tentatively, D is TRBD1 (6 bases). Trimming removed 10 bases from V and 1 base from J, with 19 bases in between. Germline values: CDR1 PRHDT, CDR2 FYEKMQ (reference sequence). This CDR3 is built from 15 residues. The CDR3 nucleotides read TGTGCCATCTTGGGACAAGGAGATTCGAACACTGAAGCTTTCTTT. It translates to CAILGQGDSNTEAFF.

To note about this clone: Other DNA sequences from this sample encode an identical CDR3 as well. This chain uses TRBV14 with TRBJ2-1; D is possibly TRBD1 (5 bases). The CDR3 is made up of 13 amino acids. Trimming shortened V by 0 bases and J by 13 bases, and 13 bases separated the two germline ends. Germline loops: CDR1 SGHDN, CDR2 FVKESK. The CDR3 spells CASSQDPGREQFF. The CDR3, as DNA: TGTGCCAGCAGCCAAGATCCCGGCAGGGAACAGTTCTTC.

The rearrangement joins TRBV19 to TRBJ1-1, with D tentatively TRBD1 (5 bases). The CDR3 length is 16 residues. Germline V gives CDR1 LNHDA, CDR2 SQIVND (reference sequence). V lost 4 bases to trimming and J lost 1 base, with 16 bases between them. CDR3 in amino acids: CASSSPPWGSNTEAFF. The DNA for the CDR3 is TGTGCCAGTAGTAGCCCTCCGTGGGGCTCGAACACTGAAGCTTTCTTT.

CDR3 residues: CASSLFQGPNTEAFF. In DNA, the CDR3 is TGTGCCAGCAGTTTATTTCAGGGCCCCAACACTGAAGCTTTCTTT. This chain uses TRBV27 with TRBJ1-1; D may be TRBD1 (5 bases). Trimming shortened V by 1 base and J by 2 bases, and 11 bases separated the two germline ends. Per germline, CDR1 MNHEY and CDR2 SMNVEV (reference sequence). The CDR3 length is 15 residues.

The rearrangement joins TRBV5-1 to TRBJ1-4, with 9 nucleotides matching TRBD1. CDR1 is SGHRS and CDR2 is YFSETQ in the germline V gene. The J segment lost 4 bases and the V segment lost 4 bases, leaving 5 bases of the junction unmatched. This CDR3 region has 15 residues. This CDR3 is CASSLGQGGNEKLFF. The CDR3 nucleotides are TGCGCCAGCAGCCTGGGACAGGGAGGTAATGAAAAACTGTTTTTT.